This TCR beta chain was obtained from a study of graft-versus-host responses after intestinal transplantation. Looking at the study overall: Tacrolimus plus steroids were given to all recipients for about 3 years, preceded by anti-thymocyte globulin induction.

CDR1 is GTSNPN, CDR2 SVGIG, per germline (reference sequence). Trimming cost V 3 bases and J 1 base; bases outside gene matches: 9. This CDR3 region has 16 residues. Processed graft tissue released its intraepithelial and lamina propria lymphocytes. This clone was detected only a few times. TCRdb keeps only in-frame clones here, not all; method: immunoSEQ multiplex PCR. The repertoire includes approximately 15,000 clones, about 61% of them detected once, and around 13% sits in the top ten. The V gene is TRBV30, the J gene TRBJ1-3, with TRBD1 matching over 7 bases. This clonotype was sampled from a human patient who received an intestinal transplant, so some T cells may come from the graft donor. The starting material was ileum tissue, obtained 524 days after transplant. DNA for the CDR3: TGTGCCTGGAGCGCTGGGACAGCTTCTTCTGGAAACACCATATATTTT. It encodes CAWSAGTASSGNTIYF.